This entry lists 17 T cell receptor beta chains sequenced from one sample in a study of molecular identifiers for immune sequencing clone quantification. MiXCR was run by TCRdb on the PCR reads, yielding one entry per CDR3 protein. The sample carries about 640,000 distinct CDR3 sequences, around 20% recorded once. Sequencing used naive CD8+ T cells from blood, with Jurkat cell RNA spiked in. Regarding subset: FACS-sorted CD8+CD4-CCR7+CD45RA+ naive T cells. All receptors derive from a human donor in good health. Some libraries in this study had Jurkat cell RNA spiked in.

Ten or more counts support this clonotype. V usage is TRBV29-1 and J usage is TRBJ2-7; no clear D gene. CDR3 length equals 14 residues. CDR1 and CDR2 from the germline V gene are SQVTM and ANQGSEA. The ends were cut back, 7 bases at V and 0 bases at J, with 16 bases in the middle. This CDR3 reads CSAENVEDSYEQYF. Written as DNA, the CDR3 is TGCAGCGCCGAAAATGTAGAAGACTCCTACGAGCAGTACTTC.

This clonotype appeared many times. The chain uses TRBV20-1 and TRBJ2-7; D is unclear. Per germline, CDR1 DFQATT and CDR2 SNEGSKA (reference sequence). This CDR3 has 14 residues. V was clipped by 2 bases and J by 1 base, with 12 bases between them. Written as DNA, the CDR3 is TGCAGTGCTAGACCCGGAGACCCGTCCTACGAGCAGTACTTC. Its translation: CSARPGDPSYEQYF.

This clonotype was seen many times. This rearrangement joins TRBV3-1 to TRBJ1-2, with D possibly being TRBD1 (5 bases). CDR3 length equals 17 residues. The V end lost 4 bases, the J end lost 0 bases, and 18 bases lay between the germline ends. Per the germline V gene, CDR1 is LGHDT and CDR2 is YNNKEL (reference sequence). CDR3 DNA: TGTGCCAGCAGCCCCCTAAAACCGAGACAGACTAACTATGGCTACACCTTC. Amino acids: CASSPLKPRQTNYGYTF. The full variable domain, completed using reference TRBV3-1 and TRBJ1-2, is DTAVSQTPKYLVTQMGNDKSIKCEQNLGHDTMYWYKQDSKKFLKIMFSYNNKELIINETVPNRFSPKSPDKAHLNLHINSLELGDSAVYFCASSPLKPRQTNYGYTFGSGTRLTVV.

This clonotype was counted ten times or more. The gene calls are TRBV7-9 and TRBJ2-5; TRBD2 agrees at 11 bases. The germline gives CDR1 SEHNR, CDR2 FQNEAQ (reference sequence). CDR3 size: 15 residues. The V and J ends lost 3 bases and 4 bases, in that order; junction bases with no gene match: 4. DNA of the CDR3: TGTGCCAGCAGCTTCCCGACTAGCGGGGTAGAGACCCAGTACTTC. As protein: CASSFPTSGVETQYF.

A note on this clonotype: A read error may account for a junction end that differs from germline. The CDR3 DNA reads TGTGCCGCCAGCAGAGATCATTGGGCACAGGAGGGCTACGAGCAGTACTTC. This translates into CAASRDHWAQEGYEQYF. J is TRBJ2-7 and V is TRBV15; D might be TRBD2 (6 bases). This CDR3 spans 17 amino acids. From germline, CDR1 is LNHNV and CDR2 YYDKDF (reference sequence). Full variable domain (outside the CDR3, taken from reference TRBV15 and TRBJ2-7): DAMVIQNPRYQVTQFGKPVTLSCSQTLNHNVMYWYQQKSSQAPKLLFHYYDKDFNNEADTPDNFQSRRPNTSFCFLDIRSPGLGDTAMYLCAASRDHWAQEGYEQYFGPGTRLTVT.

This clonotype was recorded at least ten times. The J gene is TRBJ2-7, the V gene TRBV25-1; TRBD2 agrees at 7 bases. CDR1 is MGHDK, CDR2 SYGVNS, per germline. The CDR3 totals 15 residues. J lost 0 bases, V lost 6 bases, and 8 bases had no gene match. This chain's CDR3 is CASRSRGEDSYEQYF. The CDR3 region has the DNA TGTGCCAGCAGATCCCGGGGGGAGGACTCCTACGAGCAGTACTTC.

This clonotype was seen a handful of times. V usage is TRBV19 and J usage is TRBJ1-1; D is unclear. From germline, CDR1 is LNHDA and CDR2 SQIVND (reference sequence). Trimming pared 1 base from V and 2 bases from J, leaving 8 bases between. This CDR3 spans 14 amino acids. The DNA for the CDR3 is TGTGCCAGTAGTATAGTCCTAGCCAACACTGAAGCTTTCTTT. Translated: CASSIVLANTEAFF.

Comment on this clonotype: No conserved phenylalanine or tryptophan is present at the end of the CDR3, so a read error is the likely explanation. This chain joins TRBV27 and TRBJ2-1, with 7 bases identical to TRBD2. Germline V gene lookup returns CDR1 MNHEY and CDR2 SMNVEV (reference sequence). The CDR3 is 14 residues long. V dropped 7 bases and J dropped 6; count of bases not matched to a gene: 9. This CDR3 reads CASTSLGGSNEQFI. CDR3 coding DNA: TGTGCCAGCACTTCATTGGGAGGGTCCAATGAGCAGTTCATC.

In this sample, this clonotype turned up many times. The chain uses TRBV7-2 and TRBJ2-3, with TRBD1 matching 8 bases. The V and J ends lost 8 bases and 1 base, in that order; junction bases with no gene match: 8. Germline V CDR1 and CDR2: SGHTA, FQGNSA. This CDR3 contains 15 residues. The CDR3 loop reads CASRDRMMGTDTQYF. In DNA, the CDR3 is TGTGCCAGCCGGGACAGGATGATGGGCACAGATACGCAGTATTTT.

This clonotype appeared a few times. The chain uses TRBV19 and TRBJ1-5; D is unclear. V was cut by 5 bases and J by 0 bases, with 11 bases left in between. CDR3 size: 15 residues. CDR1 LNHDA and CDR2 SQIVND come from the germline V gene (reference sequence). As DNA, the CDR3 is TGTGCCAGTAGTGCCTACAGTTATAGCAATCAGCCCCAGCATTTT. Translated, it gives CASSAYSYSNQPQHF.

Ten or more counts support this clonotype. V gene TRBV28 combines with J gene TRBJ1-2; perhaps TRBD1 as D (5 bases). Per germline, CDR1 MDHEN and CDR2 SYDVKM. The V end was cut by 3 bases, the J end by 8 bases, with 25 bases between. CDR3 length: 17 residues. CDR3 coding DNA: TGTGCCAGCAGTTTTTTGTGGTCCCGCACCGGGACGAGGGGCTACACCTTC. Protein: CASSFLWSRTGTRGYTF.

This clonotype was counted many times. The V and J genes are TRBV7-9 and TRBJ2-7; 8 bases match TRBD2. The CDR3 has 16 residues. Germline V CDR1 and CDR2: SEHNR, FQNEAQ (reference sequence). Trimming cost V 1 base and J 2 bases; bases outside gene matches: 7. CDR3 nucleotide sequence: TGTGCCAGCAGCTTAGAATGGGGACTAGGGGCCTACGAGCAGTACTTC. It codes for CASSLEWGLGAYEQYF.

In regard to this clonotype: A clone one base away is much larger, so this may be a read error. The chain recombines TRBV7-8 with TRBJ2-5, with a possible D match to TRBD2 (5 bases). This CDR3 spans 13 amino acids. From germline, CDR1 is SGHVS and CDR2 FQNEAQ. CDR3: CASGLWRVETQYF. The CDR3 nucleotides are TGTGCCAGCGGCTTATGGCGGGTGGAGACCCAGTACTTC.

In this sample, this clonotype turned up a few times. A read error is possible here, since a much larger clone lies one base away. The conserved phenylalanine or tryptophan is not found at the CDR3 terminus, so this likely reflects a read error. The J gene is TRBJ2-7, the V gene TRBV6-6; D gene unclear. The CDR3 is 13 residues long. V dropped 2 bases and J dropped 5 bases, with 10 bases sitting between them. Germline V gene data show CDR1 as MNHNY and CDR2 as SVGAGI (reference sequence). CDR3: CASSYDPTDEQYL. The CDR3 nucleotides are TGTGCCAGCAGTTACGACCCTACGGACGAGCAGTACCTC.

With regard to this clonotype: Germline and junction disagree at one end, which may indicate a read error. The chain couples TRBV28 to TRBJ1-1, with 7 bases aligning to TRBD1. The CDR3 is made up of 15 amino acids. CDR1 is MDHEN and CDR2 is SYDVKM in the germline V gene. The CDR3 DNA is TGTGCCGGCAGACTCATCAGGGGGTCGAACACTGAAGCTCTCTTT. It is translated as CAGRLIRGSNTEALF.

This clonotype was detected once. A much larger clone lies one base from this, so it may be a read error. V gene TRBV4-2 combines with J gene TRBJ2-7; unclear D gene. This CDR3 comprises 16 residues. V dropped 4 bases and J dropped 0 bases, with 16 bases sitting between them. In germline, CDR1 is LGHNA, CDR2 YNFKEQ. CDR3 bases: TGTGCCAGCAGCCGAAAGACGACGCCACCCTCCTACGAGCAGTACTTC. Its protein is CASSRKTTPPSYEQYF.

The chain couples TRBV30 to TRBJ2-3; 7 bases match TRBD1. The CDR3 is made up of 16 amino acids. Losses at the gene ends were 3 bases for V and 0 bases for J; bases not matched to a gene: 9. Germline V CDR1 and CDR2: GTSNPN, SVGIG (reference sequence). Written as DNA, the CDR3 is TGTGCCTGGAGCGACCTCCGGGACAGAAGCACAGATACGCAGTATTTT. This translates into CAWSDLRDRSTDTQYF.